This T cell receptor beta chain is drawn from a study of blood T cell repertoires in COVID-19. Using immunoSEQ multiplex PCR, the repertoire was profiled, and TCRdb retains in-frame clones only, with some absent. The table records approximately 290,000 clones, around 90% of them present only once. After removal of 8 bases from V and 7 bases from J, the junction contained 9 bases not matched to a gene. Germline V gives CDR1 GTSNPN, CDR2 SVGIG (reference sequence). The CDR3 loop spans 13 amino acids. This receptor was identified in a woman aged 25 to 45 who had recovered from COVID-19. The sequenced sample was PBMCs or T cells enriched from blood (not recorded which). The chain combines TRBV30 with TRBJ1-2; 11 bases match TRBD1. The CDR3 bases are TGTGCCGGGGCCGGACAGGGGGCGAGTGGCTACACCTTC. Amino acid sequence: CAGAGQGASGYTF.